This T cell receptor beta chain was identified in a study of T cells in Graves' hyperthyroidism and ophthalmopathy. This clonotype has ten or more counts. Its antigen is not known. From RNA transcripts, TCR beta CDR3 regions were amplified. Initially, a first-round RT-PCR of the TCR CDR3 employed the HTBI primer set. TCRdb re-analysed the multiplex PCR reads in MiXCR, keeping a single row per CDR3 protein. The sample yields 500,000 or so distinct CDR3 sequences, approximately 16% seen once. At least 3 on the Clinical Activity Score was recorded for ophthalmopathy patients, who also had NOSPECS grade at least 4 and duration under 3 months. Pregnant or lactating patients were excluded, as were those with uncontrolled infection or other autoimmune disease. Together with thyroid ultrasound, orbital computed tomography, serum thyroxine and TRAb, clinical symptoms were used for diagnoses. V lost 2 bases, J lost 8 bases, and 24 bases lay in between. CDR1 is WSHSY, CDR2 SAAADI, per germline. The CDR3 has 17 residues.

Points from the study as a whole: Most clonotypes expanded in the thyroid (above 0.001) were also present in blood.

The clonotype was recovered from a woman aged 25 to 39 with Graves' ophthalmopathy. The sample consisted of blood. This sequence joins TRBV10-2 and TRBJ1-2, with a possible D match to TRBD1 (6 bases). CDR3 sequence: CASSEEEVIQGGYGYTF. For the CDR3, the DNA is TGCGCCAGCAGTGAGGAGGAGGTCATACAGGGAGGTTACGGCTACACCTTC.